The 21 T cell receptor beta chains below all came from one sample that was sequenced in a study of cytomegalovirus exposure and HLA in healthy donors. The PCR made use of 60 Vbeta and 13 Jbeta primers. The data were produced by immunoSEQ multiplex PCR, yet TCRdb's version contains in-frame clones alone and is incomplete. The sample has around 100,000 clones; 65% to 85% are singletons. Sequencing input: PBMCs. These receptors originate from a woman in her thirties or forties in good health and CMV-seronegative.

This chain uses TRBV29-1 with TRBJ2-3; 9 nucleotides match TRBD2. Germline V gene data show CDR1 as SQVTM and CDR2 as ANQGSEA. The CDR3 has 14 amino acids. V shed 6 bases, J shed 5 bases, and the junction held 9 bases outside the gene matches. Here the CDR3 reads CSVDPGLARDTQYF. In DNA form, the CDR3 reads TGCAGCGTAGACCCGGGACTAGCAAGAGATACGCAGTATTTT.

The rearrangement links TRBV18 to TRBJ2-7, with D hard to call. This CDR3 comprises 12 residues. V was shortened by 6 bases and J by 9 bases, with 15 bases between the two germline ends. Germline V gene data show CDR1 as KGHSH and CDR2 as LQKENI. CDR3 in amino acids: CASSTSRVGQYF. CDR3 bases: TGTGCCAGCTCGACTTCTCGGGTCGGGCAGTACTTC. Full variable domain (missing parts from reference TRBV18 and TRBJ2-7): NAGVMQNPRHLVRRRGQEARLRCSPMKGHSHVYWYRQLPEEGLKFMVYLQKENIIDESGMPKERFSAEFPKEGPSILRIQQVVRGDSAAYFCASSTSRVGQYFGPGTRLTVT.

The chain joins TRBV4-1 to TRBJ1-2, with D unresolved. V was shortened by 0 bases and J by 5 bases, with 10 bases between the two germline ends. Per germline, CDR1 MGHRA and CDR2 YSYEKL. This CDR3 contains 14 residues. CDR3 nucleotides: TGCGCCAGCAGCCAAGAAGGAGCCGGTTATGGCTACACCTTC. Encoded protein: CASSQEGAGYGYTF.

The V gene is TRBV7-9, the J gene TRBJ2-5, with D maybe TRBD1 (6 bases). The CDR3 contains 16 residues. CDR1 is SEHNR and CDR2 is FQNEAQ in the germline V gene (reference sequence). V lost 5 bases and J 3 bases, leaving 19 bases between the germline ends. In nucleotides, the CDR3 is TGTGCCAGCAGCCCAGGGGCAGGGGAAATTGAAGAGACCCAGTACTTC. Translation: CASSPGAGEIEETQYF.

This clone was detected only a few times. CDR3 protein: CASSLLNRGASEAFF. The CDR3 DNA is TGTGCCAGCAGTTTATTGAACCGTGGGGCTTCTGAAGCTTTCTTT. The rearrangement uses TRBV28 and TRBJ1-1, with D maybe TRBD1 (5 bases). Germline lookup yields CDR1 MDHEN and CDR2 SYDVKM. This CDR3 region has 15 residues. V was trimmed by 1 base and J by 6 bases, leaving 15 bases between them.

This chain uses TRBV30 with TRBJ2-2; possibly TRBD2 for D (6 bases). The germline V gene has CDR1 GTSNPN and CDR2 SVGIG (reference sequence). The length of the CDR3 is 16 residues. The germline V and J ends were trimmed by 4 bases and 0 bases, with 15 bases remaining between them. The DNA of the CDR3 is TGTGCCTGGACCCTCAGGCGGGGTACGAACACCGGGGAGCTGTTTTTT. Translating it yields CAWTLRRGTNTGELFF.

The V gene is TRBV6-6, the J gene TRBJ2-7, with D maybe TRBD2 (6 bases). CDR3 size: 14 residues. V lost 0 bases and J lost 0, with 6 bases in between. Germline V CDR1 and CDR2: MNHNY, SVGAGI (reference sequence). The CDR3 reads CASSYSTSSYEQYF. The CDR3 nucleotides are TGTGCCAGCAGTTACTCGACTAGCTCCTACGAGCAGTACTTC.

The chain couples TRBV14 to TRBJ1-1; 10 nucleotides agree with TRBD1. CDR1 is SGHDN and CDR2 is FVKESK in the germline V gene. CDR3 length: 17 amino acids. After removal of 2 bases from V and 3 bases from J, the junction contained 9 bases not matched to a gene. The CDR3 loop is CASSQPTIGTGDTEAFF. The CDR3 DNA reads TGTGCCAGCAGCCAACCCACTATCGGGACAGGGGACACTGAAGCTTTCTTT.

V is TRBV21-1 and J is TRBJ1-5. TRBV21-1 is a known pseudogene. This CDR3 has 16 amino acids. The CDR3, as DNA: TGTGCCAGCAGCCGCAAGGGAGGGGGGTGCAATCAGCCCCAGCATTTT. Amino acids: CASSRKGGGCNQPQHF.

This clone has only one observation. This chain connects TRBV10-3 to TRBJ2-2, with 7 bases that match TRBD2. Trimming took 3 bases from V and 4 from J; bases not matched to a gene: 5. Germline V gene data show CDR1 as ENHRY and CDR2 as SYGVKD. There are 15 residues in the CDR3. The CDR3 loop reads CAISEGGRSTGELFF. The CDR3 bases are TGTGCCATCAGTGAAGGCGGGAGAAGCACCGGGGAGCTGTTTTTT.

The V gene is TRBV7-2, the J gene TRBJ2-5, with D possibly TRBD1 on 6 matching bases. Trimming took off 3 bases at V and 7 bases at J, with 15 bases between the two ends. CDR1 and CDR2 from the germline V gene are SGHTA and FQGNSA. The CDR3 extends over 14 amino acids. CDR3 in amino acids: CASSFTTGTGTQYF. For the CDR3, the DNA is TGTGCCAGCAGCTTCACCACAGGGACCGGGACCCAGTACTTC.

The chain has TRBV7-9 and TRBJ1-1; D gene unclear. Per the germline V gene, CDR1 is SEHNR and CDR2 is FQNEAQ (reference sequence). The V end lost 6 bases, the J end lost 3 bases, and 5 bases lay between the germline ends. This CDR3 has 11 residues. The CDR3 DNA reads TGTGCCAGCAGTATAGACACTGAAGCTTTCTTT. Encoded protein: CASSIDTEAFF.

This clone occurred a few times. The rearrangement links TRBV9 to TRBJ2-3; tentatively, D is TRBD1 (6 bases). The germline CDR1 and CDR2 sequences are SGDLS and YYNGEE. V dropped 3 bases and J dropped 0 bases, with 14 bases sitting between them. CDR3 length: 16 amino acids. The CDR3 DNA sequence: TGTGCCAGCAGCGCGAGAGGGACACCTAGCACAGATACGCAGTATTTT. Translating it yields CASSARGTPSTDTQYF.

Only one count was recorded for this clone. The V and J genes are TRBV30 and TRBJ1-5, with TRBD1 matching over 11 bases. V lost 1 base to trimming and J lost 8 bases; unmatched junction nucleotides: 4. The CDR3 sequence is 14 residues long. Germline V gene lookup returns CDR1 GTSNPN and CDR2 SVGIG (reference sequence). The CDR3 sequence is CAWSAGQGAEPQHF. The DNA of the CDR3 is TGTGCCTGGAGTGCAGGACAGGGGGCTGAGCCCCAGCATTTT.

The chain carries TRBV28 and TRBJ1-2; TRBD1 is a possible D gene (6 bases). V was clipped by 5 bases and J by 7 bases, with 17 bases between them. Germline-derived CDR1 and CDR2 are MDHEN and SYDVKM. This CDR3 spans 14 amino acids. CDR3 amino acids: CASSRQQGWGGYTF. DNA for the CDR3: TGTGCCAGCAGTAGACAACAGGGATGGGGTGGCTACACCTTC.

The V and J genes are TRBV19 and TRBJ1-6; 7 bases are shared with TRBD1. The CDR3 runs to 16 residues. V was clipped by 1 base and J by 9 bases; unmatched bases: 9. Germline V gene data show CDR1 as LNHDA and CDR2 as SQIVND (reference sequence). For the CDR3, the DNA is TGTGCCAGTAGTATAGGTCGGCAGGGGGATCCTTCACCCCTCCACTTT. This encodes CASSIGRQGDPSPLHF.

The chain has TRBV4-2 and TRBJ2-3; 11 bases fit TRBD2. The ends lost 1 base at V and 1 base at J; junction bases unmatched: 1. CDR3 length equals 16 residues. Per the germline V gene, CDR1 is LGHNA and CDR2 is YNFKEQ. In DNA, the CDR3 is TGTGCCAGCAGCCAAGGGACTAGCGGGCGCACAGATACGCAGTATTTT. Protein sequence: CASSQGTSGRTDTQYF.

This clone was counted a single time. This chain links TRBV2 with TRBJ1-2; D remains unclear. V was pared by 7 bases and J by 4 bases, with 19 bases between. Germline V gene lookup returns CDR1 SNHLY and CDR2 FYNNEI. This CDR3 comprises 15 residues. CDR3 bases: TGTGCCAGCACTGTAAATAGGGTCGGGATCTATGGCTACACCTTC. Translated: CASTVNRVGIYGYTF.

The V and J genes are TRBV6-6 and TRBJ2-3; 7 bases map to TRBD2. Germline V gene sequence: CDR1 MNHNY, CDR2 SVGAGI (reference sequence). V was clipped by 7 bases and J by 2 bases; unmatched bases: 6. CDR3 length equals 14 residues. CDR3 sequence reads: CASTRSGVTDTQYF. The CDR3 DNA reads TGTGCCAGCACGAGAAGCGGGGTCACAGATACGCAGTATTTT.

This clone was counted only a few times. The chain recombines TRBV10-3 with TRBJ1-1; TRBD1 matches 9 bases. Germline loops: CDR1 ENHRY, CDR2 SYGVKD. The ends lost 0 bases at V and 4 bases at J; junction bases unmatched: 6. This CDR3 has 16 residues. CDR3: CAISESTGGAGTEAFF. CDR3 DNA sequence: TGTGCCATCAGTGAGTCAACAGGGGGCGCCGGCACTGAAGCTTTCTTT.

The V gene is TRBV29-1, the J gene TRBJ2-5; TRBD2 matches 7 bases. The junction had 0 bases not matched to a gene; V was cut back by 6 bases and J by 5 bases. The CDR3 length is 10 residues. Per germline, CDR1 SQVTM and CDR2 ANQGSEA. Here the CDR3 reads CSVREETQYF. The CDR3, as DNA: TGCAGCGTGCGGGAGGAGACCCAGTACTTC.